Listed here are 6 T cell receptor beta chains from one sample, sequenced in a study of control samples from healthy donors and cancer patients. The method was immunoSEQ multiplex PCR; TCRdb's version includes in-frame clones alone and lacks a portion of them. Of about 140,000 clones listed, roughly 92% were seen once; the top ten hold 11%. The sequenced sample was blood. The receptors stem from a man younger than 45 in good health.

The CDR3 nucleotides read TGTGCCACCAGCAGAGGGACATCGAACACCGGGGAGCTGTTTTTT. Translated: CATSRGTSNTGELFF. The chain combines TRBV15 with TRBJ2-2; tentatively, D is TRBD1 (5 bases). Germline V gives CDR1 LNHNV, CDR2 YYDKDF (reference sequence). CDR3 length: 15 amino acids. V shed 1 base and J shed 0 bases, with 6 bases lying between them.

This chain connects TRBV2 to TRBJ2-1; TRBD2 matches at 9 bases. The germline V gene encodes CDR1 SNHLY and CDR2 FYNNEI. V trimming: 3 bases; J trimming: 2 bases; junction bases outside the gene matches: 2. CDR3 length: 15 amino acids. CDR3 in DNA: TGTGCCAGCAGTGAGGGCGGGAGGGCCTACAATGAGCAGTTCTTC. It encodes CASSEGGRAYNEQFF.

The rearrangement joins TRBV3-1 (or the pseudogene TRBV3-2) to TRBJ1-6; a possible D gene is TRBD1 (5 bases). This CDR3 has 14 residues. CDR1 and CDR2 (germline): LGHDT, YNNKEL (reference sequence). Trimming pared 1 base from V and 7 bases from J, leaving 8 bases between. The CDR3, as DNA: TGTGCCAGCAGCCAAGTATCAGGGAATTCACCCCTCCACTTT. This sequence encodes CASSQVSGNSPLHF.

This chain links TRBV19 with TRBJ2-7, with TRBD1 matching 9 bases. Germline V gene data show CDR1 as LNHDA and CDR2 as SQIVND (reference sequence). The CDR3 extends over 16 amino acids. J was trimmed by 1 base and V by 8 bases; bases with no gene match: 12. In DNA, the CDR3 is TGTGCCAGTGCCCACCTACCGGGACAGGGTTCCTACGAGCAGTACTTC. It is translated as CASAHLPGQGSYEQYF.

J is TRBJ1-1 and V is TRBV5-6, with 7 bases matching TRBD1. Trimming took 4 bases from V and 3 from J; bases not matched to a gene: 3. The germline V gene encodes CDR1 SGHDT and CDR2 YYEEEE. The CDR3 runs 13 residues. For the CDR3, the DNA is TGTGCCAGCAGCAAAACAGGGGACACTGAAGCTTTCTTT. Its protein product is CASSKTGDTEAFF.

This clone was counted a single time. This chain uses TRBV5-6 with TRBJ1-6; D ambiguous. V lost 2 bases, J lost 8 bases, and 5 bases lay in between. The CDR3 has 12 amino acids. In germline, CDR1 is SGHDT, CDR2 YYEEEE. The CDR3 sequence is CASSFVDSPLHF. The CDR3 coding sequence is TGTGCCAGCAGCTTCGTGGATTCACCCCTCCACTTT.